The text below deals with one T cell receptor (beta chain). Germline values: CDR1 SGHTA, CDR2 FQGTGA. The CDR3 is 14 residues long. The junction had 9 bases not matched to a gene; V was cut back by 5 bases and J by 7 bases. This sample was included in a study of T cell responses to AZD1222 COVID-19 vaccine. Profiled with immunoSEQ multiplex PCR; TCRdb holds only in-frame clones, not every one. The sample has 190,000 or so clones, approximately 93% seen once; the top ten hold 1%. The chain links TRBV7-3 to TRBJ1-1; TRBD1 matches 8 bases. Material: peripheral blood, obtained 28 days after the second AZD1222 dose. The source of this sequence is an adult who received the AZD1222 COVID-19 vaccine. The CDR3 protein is CASSPDRESVEAFF. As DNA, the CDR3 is TGTGCCAGCAGCCCGGACAGGGAGTCAGTTGAAGCTTTCTTT.